This T cell receptor (beta chain) was documented in a study of cytomegalovirus exposure and HLA in healthy donors. Study-level results: Some V segments, including TRBV6-2 and TRBV6-3, were excluded as indistinguishable.

The germline gives CDR1 SQVTM, CDR2 ANQGSEA. This CDR3 contains 12 residues. The trim removed 5 bases at V and 1 base at J, leaving 1 base unmatched. Amplification used 60 Vbeta primers and 13 Jbeta primers. Data came from immunoSEQ multiplex PCR; TCRdb stores just in-frame clones and leaves some out. The sample contains about 90,000 clones, 75% to 80% of which appear only once. This clone was observed once. No antigen is known for it. This chain uses TRBV29-1 with TRBJ2-7; 8 bases align to TRBD1. The specimen sequenced was PBMCs. The clonotype comes from a woman aged 40 to 55 in good health and CMV-seropositive. The CDR3 region is CSVQGASYEQYF. The CDR3 nucleotides read TGCAGCGTTCAGGGGGCTTCCTACGAGCAGTACTTC.